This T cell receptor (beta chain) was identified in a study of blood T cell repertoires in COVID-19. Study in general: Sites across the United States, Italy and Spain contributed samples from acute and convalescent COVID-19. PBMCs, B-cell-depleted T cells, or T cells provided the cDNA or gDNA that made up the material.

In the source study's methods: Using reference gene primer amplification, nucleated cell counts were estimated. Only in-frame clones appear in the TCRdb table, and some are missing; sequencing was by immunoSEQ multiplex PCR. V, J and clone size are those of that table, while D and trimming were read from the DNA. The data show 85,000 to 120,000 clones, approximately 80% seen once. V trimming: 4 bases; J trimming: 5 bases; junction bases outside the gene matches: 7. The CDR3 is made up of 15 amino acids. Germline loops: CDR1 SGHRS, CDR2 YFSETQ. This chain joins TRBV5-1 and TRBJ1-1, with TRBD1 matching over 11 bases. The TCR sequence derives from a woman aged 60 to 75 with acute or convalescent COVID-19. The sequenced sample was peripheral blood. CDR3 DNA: TGCGCCAGCAGCGGACAGGGGGCAGAGGAGACTGAAGCTTTCTTT. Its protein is CASSGQGAEETEAFF.